This is a list of T cell receptor beta chains from one sample in a study of T cell changes during pregnancy in multiple sclerosis. Sequenced by immunoSEQ multiplex PCR; TCRdb stores in-frame clones only, minus some. Among approximately 100,000 clones listed, approximately 90% were seen once. Here the sequenced sample was peripheral blood, taken after pregnancy. The receptors were sampled from a female donor with multiple sclerosis, enrolled in a pregnancy study. Each CDR3 is given with its conserved first and last residue. The order of the fields is V gene, J gene, D gene, clone size, CDR3 protein, CDR3 DNA. The D gene is left open where the match is weak. For some rows the clone size is stated as once, few or many, or as a class when expanded; others skip it.

>TRBV9|TRBJ1-1|NA|NA
CASGWGSDTEAFF
TGTGCCAGCGGCTGGGGCAGTGACACTGAAGCTTTCTTT
>TRBV7-8|TRBJ1-4|TRBD1|NA
CASSPAGTDTEKLFF
TGTGCCAGCAGCCCTGCCGGGACAGACACCGAAAAACTGTTTTTT
>TRBV6-6|TRBJ1-5|TRBD1|once
CASSSGQLSNQPQHF
TGTGCCAGCAGTTCGGGACAGCTTAGCAATCAGCCCCAGCATTTT
>TRBV2|TRBJ2-1|NA|NA
CASSPGGSYNEQFF
TGTGCCAGCAGTCCAGGGGGGTCCTACAATGAGCAGTTCTTC
>TRBV6-1|TRBJ2-7|TRBD1|NA
CASEQGSLSYEQYF
TGTGCCAGCGAACAGGGGTCCCTCTCCTACGAGCAGTACTTC
>TRBV10-2|TRBJ2-3|TRBD2|NA
CASRTSGGKDTQYF
TGCGCCAGTAGGACTAGCGGGGGGAAGGATACGCAGTATTTT
>TRBV9|TRBJ2-1|NA|NA
CASSVSRGSVPFF
TGTGCCAGCAGCGTTTCCAGGGGCTCAGTGCCGTTCTTC
>TRBV9|TRBJ2-7|TRBD1|NA
CASSVGFQDRNHEQYF
TGTGCCAGCAGCGTAGGGTTTCAGGACAGGAACCACGAGCAGTACTTC
>TRBV10-3|TRBJ2-3|NA|NA
CAISESGVTDTQYF
TGTGCCATCAGTGAATCTGGAGTCACAGATACGCAGTATTTT
>TRBV6-5|TRBJ2-1|TRBD2|NA
CASGPSGVYEQFF
TGTGCCAGCGGTCCTAGCGGGGTCTATGAGCAGTTCTTC